A selection of T cell receptor beta chains follows, all from one sample in a study of T-cell reconstitution after alpha-beta-depleted transplantation in children. One entry per CDR3 protein, called by TCRdb with MiXCR from the PCR reads. The sample lists 350,000 to 400,000 distinct CDR3 sequences, roughly 21% seen once, with less than 4.5% in the top ten. The sequenced sample was PBMCs from the stem cell graft donor, obtained from the stem cell graft. Receptor source: a human donor who donated a stem cell graft to a child with acute myeloid leukemia. CDR3s include the opening cysteine and the closing phenylalanine or tryptophan. D genes are given only for firm matches. Size values are once, few and many counts, or a class for expanded clones, and some rows have none.

d_call,clone_size,v_call,j_call,cdr3_aa,cdr3_nt
TRBD1,few,TRBV19,TRBJ1-1,CASSIYRGRNTEAFF,TGTGCCAGTAGTATCTACAGGGGCAGAAACACTGAAGCTTTCTTT
TRBD2,many,TRBV7-3,TRBJ2-7,CASSLDGTSVTEQYF,TGTGCCAGCAGCTTAGACGGGACTAGCGTGACGGAGCAGTACTTC
TRBD1,.,TRBV27,TRBJ1-1,CASSLQGARNTEAFF,TGTGCCAGCAGTTTGCAGGGGGCGAGGAACACTGAAGCTTTCTTT
.,.,TRBV2,TRBJ1-5,CASSLQGSQPQHF,TGTGCCAGCAGTCTACAGGGATCCCAGCCCCAGCATTTT
.,.,TRBV12-3/TRBV12-4,TRBJ2-7,CASSFDPRGEQYF,TGTGCCAGCAGTTTTGATCCCCGGGGCGAGCAGTACTTC
.,few,TRBV15,TRBJ2-4,CATSPRMPGLENIQYF,TGTGCCACCAGCCCCCGAATGCCCGGGTTGGAGAACATTCAGTACTTC
.,.,TRBV5-1,TRBJ2-7,CASSLSQSGYEQYF,TGCGCCAGCAGCTTATCCCAGAGTGGCTACGAGCAGTACTTC
.,.,TRBV6-1,TRBJ2-7,CASKRASGRRSYEQYF,TGTGCCAGCAAACGCGCGAGTGGGCGCCGGAGCTACGAGCAGTACTTC
TRBD2,.,TRBV5-1,TRBJ2-5,CASSLGTSGILQETQYF,TGCGCCAGCAGCTTGGGGACTAGCGGTATCCTCCAAGAGACCCAGTACTTC
.,many,TRBV6-5,TRBJ2-2,CASSYSLGLNTGELFF,TGTGCCAGCAGTTACTCGTTGGGGTTGAACACCGGGGAGCTGTTTTTT
.,many,TRBV12-3/TRBV12-4,TRBJ1-1,CASSRDMNTEAFF,TGTGCCAGCAGTAGAGATATGAACACTGAAGCTTTCTTT
.,many,TRBV29-1,TRBJ1-4,CSVEGGSSNEKLFF,TGCAGCGTTGAAGGGGGGAGTTCTAATGAAAAACTGTTTTTT
.,.,TRBV24-1,TRBJ2-1,CATSWRFNEQFF,TGTGCCACCAGCTGGCGCTTCAATGAGCAGTTCTTC
TRBD1,few,TRBV20-1,TRBJ1-5,CSAQVPVQGYNQPQHF,TGCAGTGCACAGGTCCCCGTACAGGGGTACAATCAGCCCCAGCATTTT
TRBD1,few,TRBV15,TRBJ1-6,CATSRTGTGDSPLHF,TGTGCCACCAGCAGAACCGGGACAGGGGATTCACCCCTCCACTTT
.,.,TRBV7-2,TRBJ2-1,CASRPDSNSYNEQFF,TGTGCCAGCAGGCCTGACTCTAACTCCTACAATGAGCAGTTCTTC
TRBD1,many,TRBV28,TRBJ2-7,CASTEGQGKTYEQYF,TGTGCCAGCACCGAGGGACAGGGGAAGACCTACGAGCAGTACTTC
.,.,TRBV30,TRBJ2-4,CAWSPKSGNIQYF,TGTGCCTGGAGCCCCAAGTCGGGAAACATTCAGTACTTC
.,many,TRBV20-1,TRBJ1-6,CSVRVGGERSPLHF,TGCAGTGTCCGGGTGGGGGGTGAAAGATCACCCCTCCACTTT